This T cell receptor beta chain was recovered during a study of CD8+ T cells in alopecia areata. Overall study: Dosing with tofacitinib proceeded for 6 to 18 months, followed by 6 months off drug. Percent of scalp involved defined treated patients' severity scores.

Treatment meaning: oral pan-JAK inhibitor, 5-10 mg twice daily. It was cDNA, reverse transcribed from extracted RNA, that served as the sequencing template. Only in-frame clones appear in the TCRdb table, and some are missing; sequencing was by immunoSEQ multiplex PCR. The sample yields approximately 220,000 clones, roughly two fifths seen once. Overall study findings and caveats: In scalp and blood, many expanded lesional clones persisted during tofacitinib.

The CDR3 runs to 13 residues. V lost 0 bases to trimming and J lost 5 bases, with 7 bases between them. Germline V CDR1 and CDR2: MGHRA, YSYEKL. Points on this clone: What it recognizes is unknown.

The genes are TRBV4-1 and TRBJ2-5; D ambiguous. The TCR originated in a human donor with alopecia areata. The sample in question was CD4+ T cells sorted from blood, obtained at approximately week 30, from a patient treated with tofacitinib. The CDR3 nucleotides read TGCGCCAGCAGCCAAGACAGACGTGAGACCCAGTACTTC. Translated: CASSQDRRETQYF.